Here is one T cell receptor beta chain with its context. Sequencing was performed with immunoSEQ multiplex PCR; in TCRdb, only in-frame clones are kept and a portion is missing. The sample contains hundreds of thousands of clones, around 74% of which appear only once. This specimen comes from a study of shared clonotypes between healthy human individuals. V gave up 1 base and J gave up 2 bases, with 9 bases separating them. Germline CDR1 reads MNHNS; CDR2 reads SASEGT. This CDR3 is 14 amino acids long. The receptor comes from a woman in her 30s in good health. Sequencing used memory CD4+ T cells sorted from blood. As to subset: CD45RA-negative fraction. The gene calls are TRBV6-1 and TRBJ2-7, with D hard to call. The CDR3 loop reads CASSEGATPYEQYF. In DNA, the CDR3 is TGTGCCAGCAGTGAAGGTGCCACCCCCTACGAGCAGTACTTC.